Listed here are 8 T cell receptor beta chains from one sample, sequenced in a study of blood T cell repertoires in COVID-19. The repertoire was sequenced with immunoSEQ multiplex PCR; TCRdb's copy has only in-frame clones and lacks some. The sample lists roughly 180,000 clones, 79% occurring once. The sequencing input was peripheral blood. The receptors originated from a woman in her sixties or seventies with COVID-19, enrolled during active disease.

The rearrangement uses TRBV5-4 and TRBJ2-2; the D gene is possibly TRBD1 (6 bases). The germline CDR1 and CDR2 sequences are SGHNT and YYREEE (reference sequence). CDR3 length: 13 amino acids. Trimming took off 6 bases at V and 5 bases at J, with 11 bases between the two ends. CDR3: CASTPRGTGELFF. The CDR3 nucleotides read TGTGCCAGCACCCCAAGGGGGACCGGGGAGCTGTTTTTT.

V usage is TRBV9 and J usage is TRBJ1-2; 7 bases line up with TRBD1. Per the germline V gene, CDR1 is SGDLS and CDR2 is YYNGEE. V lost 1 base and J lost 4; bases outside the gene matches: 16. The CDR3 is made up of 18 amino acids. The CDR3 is CASSVTEPPVGTAYGYTF. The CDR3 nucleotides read TGTGCCAGCAGCGTAACCGAACCCCCTGTCGGGACAGCCTATGGCTACACCTTC.

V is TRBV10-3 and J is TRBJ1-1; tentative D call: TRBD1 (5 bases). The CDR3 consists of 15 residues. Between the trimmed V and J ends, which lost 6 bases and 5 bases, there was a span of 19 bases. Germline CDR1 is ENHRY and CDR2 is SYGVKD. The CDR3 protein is CAIRDDFNRGTEAFF. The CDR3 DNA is TGTGCCATCAGGGACGACTTTAACCGGGGGACTGAAGCTTTCTTT.

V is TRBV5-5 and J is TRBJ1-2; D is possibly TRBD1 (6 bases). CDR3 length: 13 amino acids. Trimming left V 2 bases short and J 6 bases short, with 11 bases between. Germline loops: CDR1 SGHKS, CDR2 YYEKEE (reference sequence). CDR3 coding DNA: TGTGCCAGCAGCTTTCGGACAGTGAATGGCTACACCTTC. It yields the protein CASSFRTVNGYTF.

The CDR3, as DNA: TGTGCCAGCAGCGTAGATTTGACAGGGGGCCCAGCTTTCTTT. Translated, it gives CASSVDLTGGPAFF. The genes are TRBV9 and TRBJ1-1; 10 nucleotides align to TRBD1. The CDR3 is 14 amino acids. Germline loops: CDR1 SGDLS, CDR2 YYNGEE. Unmatched junction bases numbered 6, after V lost 0 bases and J lost 10 bases.

As DNA, the CDR3 is TGTGCCAGCAGCCAAGTCGGGGGGGGCGAGACACCCCTCCACTTT. This encodes CASSQVGGGETPLHF. The V call is TRBV4-2, the J call TRBJ1-6, with a weak D call TRBD1 (6 bases). Germline values: CDR1 LGHNA, CDR2 YNFKEQ. V gave up 1 base and J gave up 11 bases, with 15 bases separating them. The CDR3 is made up of 15 amino acids.

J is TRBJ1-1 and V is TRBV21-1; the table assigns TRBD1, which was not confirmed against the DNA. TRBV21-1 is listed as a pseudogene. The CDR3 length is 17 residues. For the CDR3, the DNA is TGTGCCAGCAGCAAAACCCAAAATGACAGGGAGCTCACTGAAGCTTTCTTT. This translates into CASSKTQNDRELTEAFF.

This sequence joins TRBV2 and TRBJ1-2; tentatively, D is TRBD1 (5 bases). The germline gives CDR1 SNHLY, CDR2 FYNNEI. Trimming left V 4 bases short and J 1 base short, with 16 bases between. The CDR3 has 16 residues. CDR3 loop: CASSGIPRGGNYGYTF. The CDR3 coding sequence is TGTGCCAGCAGTGGCATCCCTAGGGGAGGTAACTATGGCTACACCTTC. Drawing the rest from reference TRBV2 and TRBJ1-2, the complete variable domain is EPEVTQTPSHQVTQMGQEVILRCVPISNHLYFYWYRQILGQKVEFLVSFYNNEISEKSEIFDDQFSVERPDGSNFTLKIRSTKLEDSAMYFCASSGIPRGGNYGYTFGSGTRLTVV.